The rows below give T cell receptor beta chains drawn from one sample of a study of PD-1 blockade in mismatch repair-deficient tumors. Sequencing used immunoSEQ multiplex PCR; TCRdb keeps in-frame clones, though not all of them. The data show 40,000 to 60,000 clones, over 75% seen once. The input for sequencing was peripheral blood, taken about 20 weeks after starting pembrolizumab. The receptor set was obtained from an adult with mismatch repair-deficient cancer. Each CDR3 is given with its conserved first and last residue. A D gene is named only where the DNA matches it firmly. Expanded clones get a size class; other rows say once, few or many, or leave the size out.

.	TRBV6-6	.	TRBJ1-1	TGTGCCAGCCTAACGGGGGGCAGGGGCCTAGGCACTGAAGCTTTCTTT	CASLTGGRGLGTEAFF
.	TRBV5-6	.	TRBJ2-5	TGTGCCAGCAGTCATTTGAGGGGCGGCGAGACCCAGTACTTC	CASSHLRGGETQYF
.	TRBV7-8	.	TRBJ2-1	TGTGCCAGCAGCTCGGACGGGAGTGAGGGTAATGAGCAGTTCTTC	CASSSDGSEGNEQFF
.	TRBV5-1	.	TRBJ2-1	TGCGCCAGCAGCTTTGCCGGGAGTCAGGGCTACAATGAGCAGTTCTTC	CASSFAGSQGYNEQFF
.	TRBV7-9	.	TRBJ1-1	TGTGCCAGCAGCTCCCGCGGAGGGTCACCTGAAGCTTTCTTT	CASSSRGGSPEAFF
.	TRBV4-1	.	TRBJ2-7	TGCGCCAGCAGCCAAGAAAACAGGGCCAGCCCCTACGAGCAGTACTTC	CASSQENRASPYEQYF
TRBD2	TRBV6-6	.	TRBJ2-7	TGTGCCAGCAGTTACCCAGGGACTAACGAGCAGTACTTC	CASSYPGTNEQYF
.	TRBV7-3	.	TRBJ1-1	TGTGTCGCGGATCGGGGTTTGGGCACTGAAGCTTTCTTT	CVADRGLGTEAFF
.	TRBV19	once	TRBJ2-7	TGTGCCAGTAGTATGGTCCACGGAGGGGGTATCGAGCAGTACTTC	CASSMVHGGGIEQYF
TRBD1	TRBV5-1	.	TRBJ2-7	TGCGCCAGCAGCGTAGGGACAGGGTGGGTTGGCGAGCAGTACTTC	CASSVGTGWVGEQYF
.	TRBV5-1	.	TRBJ1-1	TGCGCCAGCAGCTTGGGGGGACTACAATACGGGGATGAAGCTTTCTTT	CASSLGGLQYGDEAFF
.	TRBV5-1	.	TRBJ2-7	TGCGCCAGCAGCTTTGGAGACGGCAAGGGCGAGCAGTACTTC	CASSFGDGKGEQYF
TRBD1	TRBV5-1	once	TRBJ1-5	TGCGCCAGCAGCCAAGGACAGGGTCAGCCCCAGCATTTT	CASSQGQGQPQHF
.	TRBV6-6	.	TRBJ2-2	TGTGCCAGCAGTTACTGGATTTCGAACACCGGGGAGCTGTTTTTT	CASSYWISNTGELFF
.	TRBV6-6	.	TRBJ1-1	TGTGCCAGCAGGGACACAAACACTGAAGCTTTCTTT	CASRDTNTEAFF
.	TRBV6-1	.	TRBJ2-2	TGTGCCAGCAGTCCCCGACAGACGAACACCGGGGAGCTGTTTTTT	CASSPRQTNTGELFF
.	TRBV4-2	.	TRBJ1-3	TGTGCCAGCAGCCAAGACTTGAGCTCTGGAAACACCATATATTTT	CASSQDLSSGNTIYF
TRBD1	TRBV4-1	.	TRBJ1-4	TGCGCCAGCAGCCAAGATACAGGGGGAGGAAAACTGTTTTTT	CASSQDTGGGKLFF
TRBD2	TRBV5-5	.	TRBJ2-7	TGTGCCAGCAGTTACACTAGCGGGAGCTACGAGCAGTACTTC	CASSYTSGSYEQYF
.	TRBV6-5	.	TRBJ2-7	TGTGCCAGCAGTTACTCCGGGGTAGCAGGGGTTTCGCAGTACTTC	CASSYSGVAGVSQYF
.	TRBV2	.	TRBJ2-7	TGTGCCAGCAGTGGGGGACTGGTATTCATTTCCTACGAGCAGTACTTC	CASSGGLVFISYEQYF
.	TRBV5-1	.	TRBJ2-6	TGCGCCAGCAGCTTGGGACAGTCTGGGGCCAACGTCCTGACTTTC	CASSLGQSGANVLTF
.	TRBV29-1	once	TRBJ1-4	TGCAGCGTTTCGCAGGGATCTGAAAAACTGTTTTTT	CSVSQGSEKLFF
.	TRBV14	.	TRBJ2-1	TGTGCCAGCAGCCAAGGGGGGAGCCGGCCCTACAATGAGCAGTTCTTC	CASSQGGSRPYNEQFF
.	TRBV5-8	.	TRBJ1-3	TGTGCCAGCAGCTTGGTTTCGGCTCCTGGAAACACCATATATTTT	CASSLVSAPGNTIYF
.	TRBV6-5	once	TRBJ2-5	TGTGCCAGCAGTTACGGGCAGGGGACGGAGACCCAGTACTTC	CASSYGQGTETQYF
TRBD2	TRBV5-6	.	TRBJ2-2	TGTGCCAGCAGCCCTAGCGGGAGCTATGGCGGGGAGCTGTTTTTT	CASSPSGSYGGELFF
.	TRBV2	medium-sized	TRBJ2-1	TGTGCCAGCAGTGTAGAGGGGAGCCCCTTCAATGAGCAGTTCTTC	CASSVEGSPFNEQFF
TRBD1	TRBV30	.	TRBJ1-1	TGTGCCTGGATCCCGAAGGGACAGGGACGCACTGAAGCTTTCTTT	CAWIPKGQGRTEAFF
.	TRBV6-1	.	TRBJ2-5	TGTGCCAGCAGTGAAGCTTGGGGCATTTCAGGCCCCCAAAAGACCCAGTACTTC	CASSEAWGISGPQKTQYF
.	TRBV5-1	.	TRBJ2-1	TGCGCCAGCAGCTTGGACGGGTTGTACAATGAGCAGTTCTTC	CASSLDGLYNEQFF
TRBD2	TRBV7-9	.	TRBJ2-1	TGTGCCAGCAGCTTAGGAGCTGCTAGCGGCCGAAATGAGCAGTTCTTC	CASSLGAASGRNEQFF
TRBD2	TRBV9	.	TRBJ2-3	TGTGCCAGCAGCGTAGTGGCTAGCGGTAAAACAGATACGCAGTATTTT	CASSVVASGKTDTQYF
TRBD1	TRBV5-1	.	TRBJ2-5	TGCGCCAGCAGCCAGGGACAGGGGGCTGAGACCCAGTACTTC	CASSQGQGAETQYF
TRBD1	TRBV19	.	TRBJ2-2	TGTGCCAGTACGGAGACAGGGACCGCCGGGGAGCTGTTTTTT	CASTETGTAGELFF
.	TRBV30	.	TRBJ2-1	TGTGCCTCCATGGGACTCAACTCCTACAATGAGCAGTTCTTC	CASMGLNSYNEQFF
.	TRBV7-2	.	TRBJ2-7	TGTGCCAGCAGCTTAGAGGGGTTTGACACCTACGAGCAGTACTTC	CASSLEGFDTYEQYF
.	TRBV7-6	.	TRBJ2-1	TGTGCCAGCAGCTTAAATTGGGGTGATGAGCAGTTCTTC	CASSLNWGDEQFF
.	TRBV6-1	.	TRBJ2-2	TGTGCCAGCAGTGGAGGTTGGAACACCGGGGAGCTGTTTTTT	CASSGGWNTGELFF
TRBD2	TRBV5-4	few	TRBJ2-7	TGTGCCAGCAGCTACGGGACTAGCGGCTACGAGCAGTACTTC	CASSYGTSGYEQYF
.	TRBV14	.	TRBJ2-7	TGTGCCAGCAGCCAAGAACCCCTAGGGGGCGAGCAGTACTTC	CASSQEPLGGEQYF
.	TRBV18	.	TRBJ1-1	TGTGCCAGCTCACCAACGACGGCCAACACTGAAGCTTTCTTT	CASSPTTANTEAFF